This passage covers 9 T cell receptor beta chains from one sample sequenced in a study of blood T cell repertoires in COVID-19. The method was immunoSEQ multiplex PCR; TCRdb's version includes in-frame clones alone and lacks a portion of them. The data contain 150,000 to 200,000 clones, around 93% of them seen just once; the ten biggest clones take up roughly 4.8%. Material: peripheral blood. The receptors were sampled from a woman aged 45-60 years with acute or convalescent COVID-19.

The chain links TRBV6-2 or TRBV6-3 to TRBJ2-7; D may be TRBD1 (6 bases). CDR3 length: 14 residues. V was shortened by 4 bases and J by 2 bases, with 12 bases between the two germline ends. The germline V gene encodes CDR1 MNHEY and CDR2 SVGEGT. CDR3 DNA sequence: TGTGCCAGCAGTTCCCCGGACAGAACCTACGAGCAGTACTTC. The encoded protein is CASSSPDRTYEQYF.

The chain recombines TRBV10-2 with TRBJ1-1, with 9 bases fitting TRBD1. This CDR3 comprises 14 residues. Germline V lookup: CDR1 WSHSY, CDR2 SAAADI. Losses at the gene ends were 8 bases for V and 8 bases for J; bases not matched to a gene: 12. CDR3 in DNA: TGCGCCAGCGGCCCGACAGGGGGTTTAGTCGAAGCTTTCTTT. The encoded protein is CASGPTGGLVEAFF.

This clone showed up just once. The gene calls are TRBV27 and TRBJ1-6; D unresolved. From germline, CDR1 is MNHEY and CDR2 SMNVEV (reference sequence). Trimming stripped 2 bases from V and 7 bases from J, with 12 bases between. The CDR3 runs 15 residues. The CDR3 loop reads CASSLTVVVNSPLHF. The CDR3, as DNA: TGTGCCAGCAGTTTAACAGTTGTTGTCAATTCACCCCTCCACTTT.

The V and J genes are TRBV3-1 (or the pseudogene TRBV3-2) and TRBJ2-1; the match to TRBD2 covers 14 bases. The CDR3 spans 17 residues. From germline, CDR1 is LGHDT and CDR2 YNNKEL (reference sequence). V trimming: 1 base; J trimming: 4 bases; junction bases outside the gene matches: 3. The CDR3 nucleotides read TGTGCCAGCAGCCAAGTGAGACTAGCGGGGGGGTACAATGAGCAGTTCTTC. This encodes CASSQVRLAGGYNEQFF.

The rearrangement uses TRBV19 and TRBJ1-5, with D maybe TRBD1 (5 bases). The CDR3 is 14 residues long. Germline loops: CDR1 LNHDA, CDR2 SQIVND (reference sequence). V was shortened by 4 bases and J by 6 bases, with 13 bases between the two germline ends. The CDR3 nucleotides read TGTGCCAGTAGTACCCCCTTAGGGGTTCAGCCCCAGCATTTT. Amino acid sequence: CASSTPLGVQPQHF.

CDR3 nucleotides: TGTGCCAGCAGCCTTTGGACAGGGAGCACAGATACGCAGTATTTT. Amino acid sequence: CASSLWTGSTDTQYF. The rearrangement joins TRBV7-2 to TRBJ2-3, with TRBD1 matching over 8 bases. The germline CDR1 and CDR2 sequences are SGHTA and FQGNSA. V was pared by 5 bases and J by 0 bases, with 4 bases of the junction left unmatched. The CDR3 is made up of 15 amino acids.

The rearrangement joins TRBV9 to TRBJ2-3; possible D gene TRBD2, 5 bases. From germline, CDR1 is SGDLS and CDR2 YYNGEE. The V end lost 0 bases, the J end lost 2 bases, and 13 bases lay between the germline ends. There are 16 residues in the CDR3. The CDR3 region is CASSVGSRTVTDTQYF. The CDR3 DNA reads TGTGCCAGCAGCGTAGGGTCCAGGACTGTCACAGATACGCAGTATTTT.

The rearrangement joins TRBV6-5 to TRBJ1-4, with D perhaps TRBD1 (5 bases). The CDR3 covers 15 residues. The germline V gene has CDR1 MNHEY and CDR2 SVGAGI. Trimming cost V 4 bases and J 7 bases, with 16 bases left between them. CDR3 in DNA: TGTGCCAGCAGTTCAGGGACTTTCACGAGTGAAAAACTGTTTTTT. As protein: CASSSGTFTSEKLFF.

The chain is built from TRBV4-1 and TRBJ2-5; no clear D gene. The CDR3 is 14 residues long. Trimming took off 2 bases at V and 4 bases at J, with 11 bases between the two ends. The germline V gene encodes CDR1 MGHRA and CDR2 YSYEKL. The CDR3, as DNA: TGCGCCAGCAGCCAAACCGCTCCGGGAGAGACCCAGTACTTC. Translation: CASSQTAPGETQYF.